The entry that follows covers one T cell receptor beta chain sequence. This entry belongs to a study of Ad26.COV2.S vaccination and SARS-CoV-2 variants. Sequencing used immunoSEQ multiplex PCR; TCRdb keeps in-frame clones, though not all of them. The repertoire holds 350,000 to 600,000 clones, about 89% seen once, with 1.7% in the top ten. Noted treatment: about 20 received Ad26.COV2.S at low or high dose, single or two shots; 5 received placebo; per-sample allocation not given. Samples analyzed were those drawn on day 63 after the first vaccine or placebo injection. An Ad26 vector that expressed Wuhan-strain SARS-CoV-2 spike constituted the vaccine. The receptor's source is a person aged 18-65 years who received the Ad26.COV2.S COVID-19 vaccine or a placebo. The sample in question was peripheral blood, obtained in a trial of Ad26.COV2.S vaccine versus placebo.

As DNA, the CDR3 is TGTGCCAGCAGCCCCGACACAGGAAGGGATACGCAGTATTTT. It codes for CASSPDTGRDTQYF. V and J are TRBV27 and TRBJ2-3; D perhaps matches TRBD1 (5 bases). The length of the CDR3 is 14 residues. With 6 bases removed from V and 6 bases from J, the gap between germline ends came to 16 bases. The germline gives CDR1 MNHEY, CDR2 SMNVEV (reference sequence).